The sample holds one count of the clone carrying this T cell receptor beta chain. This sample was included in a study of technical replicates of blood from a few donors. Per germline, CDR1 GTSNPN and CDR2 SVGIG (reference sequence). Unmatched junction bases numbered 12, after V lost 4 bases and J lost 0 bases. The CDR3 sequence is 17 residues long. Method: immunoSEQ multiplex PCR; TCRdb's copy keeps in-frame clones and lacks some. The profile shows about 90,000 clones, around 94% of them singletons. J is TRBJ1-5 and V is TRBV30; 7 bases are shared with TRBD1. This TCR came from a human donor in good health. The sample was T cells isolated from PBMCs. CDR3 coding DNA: TGTGCCTGGAAAACTAAAGGGACAGCATATAGCAATCAGCCCCAGCATTTT. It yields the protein CAWKTKGTAYSNQPQHF. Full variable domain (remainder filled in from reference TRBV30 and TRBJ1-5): SQTIHQWPATLVQPVGSPLSLECTVEGTSNPNLYWYRQAAGRGLQLLFYSVGIGQISSEVPQNLSASRPQDRQFILSSKKLLLSDSGFYLCAWKTKGTAYSNQPQHFGDGTRLSIL.